Each of the 14 T cell receptor beta chains below was sequenced from the same sample in a study of cytomegalovirus exposure and HLA in healthy donors (dated by TCRdb to 2016 to 2017). The library was built by means of the immunoSEQ multiplex PCR assay. TCRdb carries this immuneACCESS record with in-frame sequences only. Its versions omit some clonotypes, under half of them owing to an unresolved V gene in the studies checked, with the rest unexplained. Within this sample are some 190,000 clones, with roughly 86% of them counted one time only. The biggest ten clones account for more than 1.4% of the sample. Material for sequencing was PBMCs. Receptors were obtained from a woman between 18 and 29 years old in good health and CMV-seronegative.

This clone showed up just once. This chain connects TRBV6-6 to TRBJ2-1, with no clear D. Trimming took off 2 bases at V and 2 bases at J, with 13 bases between the two ends. The CDR3 loop spans 16 amino acids. Germline CDR1 reads MNHNY; CDR2 reads SVGAGI (reference sequence). Here the CDR3 DNA reads TGTGCCAGCAGTTACGGATTGCCGGGTCCCTACAATGAGCAGTTCTTC. This sequence encodes CASSYGLPGPYNEQFF.

The chain recombines TRBV25-1 with TRBJ2-7, with 9 bases fitting TRBD1. The CDR3 consists of 17 residues. CDR1 is MGHDK, CDR2 SYGVNS, per germline. Trimming took 1 base from V and 3 from J; bases not matched to a gene: 10. The CDR3 sequence is CASSESKQGTGLYEQYF. CDR3 sequence (DNA): TGTGCCAGCAGTGAATCCAAGCAGGGGACAGGGCTCTACGAGCAGTACTTC.

This clone was observed a handful of times. This chain links TRBV2 with TRBJ1-6, with TRBD1 as a possible D gene (5 bases). Germline V CDR1 and CDR2: SNHLY, FYNNEI. The CDR3 extends over 16 amino acids. Trimming left V 6 bases short and J 0 bases short, with 12 bases between. CDR3 DNA sequence: TGTGCCAGCAGACCTCTCGGGGGCTCCTATAATTCACCCCTCCACTTT. This sequence encodes CASRPLGGSYNSPLHF.

The CDR3 bases are TGTGCCAGCAGCCGTACTAGCTCCGCCTCCTACGAGCAGTACTTC. This encodes CASSRTSSASYEQYF. The J gene is TRBJ2-7, the V gene TRBV7-9; a possible D gene is TRBD2 (6 bases). Germline values: CDR1 SEHNR, CDR2 FQNEAQ (reference sequence). The CDR3 is 15 residues long. Trimming shortened V by 5 bases and J by 0 bases, and 14 bases separated the two germline ends.

The chain links TRBV27 to TRBJ2-7; no reliable D call. Trimming cost V 5 bases and J 2 bases, with 13 bases left between them. CDR3 length: 14 residues. Germline V gene sequence: CDR1 MNHEY, CDR2 SMNVEV (reference sequence). The DNA of the CDR3 is TGTGCCAGCAGTCCCCACTTAATGCCCTACGAGCAGTACTTC. Its translation is CASSPHLMPYEQYF.

The V gene is TRBV19, the J gene TRBJ1-5; TRBD1 might be the D (5 bases). Trimming shortened V by 5 bases and J by 5 bases, and 13 bases separated the two germline ends. Germline V gene lookup returns CDR1 LNHDA and CDR2 SQIVND (reference sequence). The CDR3 loop spans 14 amino acids. CDR3 sequence (DNA): TGTGCCAGTAGTCAGTCAGGGTATTATCAGCCCCAGCATTTT. Amino acid sequence: CASSQSGYYQPQHF. Together with reference TRBV19 and TRBJ1-5, the CDR3 gives the full variable domain: DGGITQSPKYLFRKEGQNVTLSCEQNLNHDAMYWYRQDPGQGLRLIYYSQIVNDFQKGDIAEGYSVSREKKESFPLTVTSAQKNPTAFYLCASSQSGYYQPQHFGDGTRLSIL.

The chain recombines TRBV11-2 with TRBJ1-2; D not certain. The germline V gene encodes CDR1 SGHAT and CDR2 FQNNGV. Deletions cut 4 bases from V and 2 bases from J, with 5 bases between. The CDR3 sequence is 12 residues long. CDR3 coding DNA: TGTGCCAGCAGCTATCGGAACTATGGCTACACCTTC. Protein product: CASSYRNYGYTF.

The CDR3 bases are TGTGCCCAAACCATAAATACAGGGGCATCATTGCTTAGCACAGATACGCAGTATTTT. Translated: CAQTINTGASLLSTDTQYF. This chain connects TRBV2 to TRBJ2-3, with 7 bases fitting TRBD1. Trimming removed 11 bases from V and 0 bases from J; junction bases left unmatched: 23. CDR3 length: 19 residues. Germline lookup yields CDR1 SNHLY and CDR2 FYNNEI.

J is TRBJ2-1 and V is TRBV5-1; a possible D gene is TRBD1 (6 bases). V dropped 3 bases and J dropped 3 bases, with 10 bases sitting between them. The CDR3 loop spans 14 amino acids. CDR1 and CDR2 from the germline V gene are SGHRS and YFSETQ. The CDR3 coding sequence is TGCGCCAGCAGCTCCCGGGACAACTACAATGAGCAGTTCTTC. Translating it yields CASSSRDNYNEQFF.

This clone occurred a few times. The chain has TRBV14 and TRBJ2-1; 12 nucleotides line up with TRBD2. Per the germline V gene, CDR1 is SGHDN and CDR2 is FVKESK. The CDR3 consists of 17 residues. V lost 4 bases and J lost 4; bases outside the gene matches: 8. In nucleotides, the CDR3 is TGTGCCAGCAGCCGGGAGCGGACTAGCGGGATTTACAATGAGCAGTTCTTC. Amino acids: CASSRERTSGIYNEQFF.

The V and J genes are TRBV7-2 and TRBJ2-1; 14 nucleotides agree with TRBD2. CDR1 and CDR2 from the germline V gene are SGHTA and FQGNSA. V was pared by 5 bases and J by 9 bases, with 6 bases of the junction left unmatched. The CDR3 extends over 15 amino acids. CDR3 DNA: TGTGCCAGCAGCCTGGGACTAGCGGGAGATTCTGAGCAGTTCTTC. Protein: CASSLGLAGDSEQFF.

The J gene is TRBJ2-2, the V gene TRBV7-3, with 13 nucleotides matching TRBD2. V gave up 4 bases and J gave up 5 bases; unmatched junction bases: 4. CDR1 SGHTA and CDR2 FQGTGA come from the germline V gene. The CDR3 sequence is 16 residues long. The CDR3 DNA sequence: TGTGCCAGCAGCTCAATGGGACTAGCGGGAACCGGGGAGCTGTTTTTT. It encodes CASSSMGLAGTGELFF. Full variable domain (rest looked up from reference TRBV7-3 and TRBJ2-2): GAGVSQTPSNKVTEKGKYVELRCDPISGHTALYWYRQSLGQGPEFLIYFQGTGAADDSGLPNDRFFAVRPEGSVSTLKIQRTERGDSAVYLCASSSMGLAGTGELFFGEGSRLTVL.

The chain uses TRBV27 and TRBJ1-2, with 10 bases that match TRBD1. CDR3 size: 16 residues. With 5 bases clipped from V and 2 bases from J, the junction kept 8 bases outside the gene matches. Germline V CDR1 and CDR2: MNHEY, SMNVEV (reference sequence). The CDR3 loop is CASSPDRGFRNYGYTF. CDR3 nucleotide sequence: TGTGCCAGCAGTCCGGACAGGGGGTTTCGAAACTATGGCTACACCTTC.

J is TRBJ2-1 and V is TRBV27; D is uncertain. Trimming shortened V by 0 bases and J by 0 bases, and 6 bases separated the two germline ends. CDR3 length equals 15 residues. The V gene's germline CDR1 is MNHEY and CDR2 SMNVEV (reference sequence). This CDR3 reads CASSLSRSSYNEQFF. The CDR3 DNA follows: TGTGCCAGCAGTTTATCCCGGAGCTCCTACAATGAGCAGTTCTTC.